This TCR beta chain derives from a study of blood T cell repertoires in COVID-19. Overall study: PBMCs, B-cell-depleted T cells, or T cells were the source of the cDNA or gDNA that made up the material.

CDR3 length equals 16 residues. Germline CDR1 reads SGHNT; CDR2 reads YENEEA. J lost 3 bases, V lost 0 bases, and 5 bases had no gene match. The authors' processing: Estimated nucleated cell counts came from reference gene primer amplification. The data were produced by immunoSEQ multiplex PCR, yet TCRdb's version contains in-frame clones alone and is incomplete. V, J and clone size derive from that table, while D and trimming were established from the DNA sequence. There are around 270,000 clones in the sample; approximately 89% occur only once, and 2.5% to 3.5% lies in the top ten. What was sequenced was PBMCs or T cells enriched from blood (not recorded which). The chain links TRBV11-3 to TRBJ2-1, with TRBD1 matching over 7 bases. This TCR came from a woman aged 40 to 49 who had been exposed to COVID-19. CDR3 residues: CASSLEFAGGYNEQFF. The CDR3 coding sequence is TGTGCCAGCAGCTTAGAGTTTGCAGGGGGCTACAATGAGCAGTTCTTC.